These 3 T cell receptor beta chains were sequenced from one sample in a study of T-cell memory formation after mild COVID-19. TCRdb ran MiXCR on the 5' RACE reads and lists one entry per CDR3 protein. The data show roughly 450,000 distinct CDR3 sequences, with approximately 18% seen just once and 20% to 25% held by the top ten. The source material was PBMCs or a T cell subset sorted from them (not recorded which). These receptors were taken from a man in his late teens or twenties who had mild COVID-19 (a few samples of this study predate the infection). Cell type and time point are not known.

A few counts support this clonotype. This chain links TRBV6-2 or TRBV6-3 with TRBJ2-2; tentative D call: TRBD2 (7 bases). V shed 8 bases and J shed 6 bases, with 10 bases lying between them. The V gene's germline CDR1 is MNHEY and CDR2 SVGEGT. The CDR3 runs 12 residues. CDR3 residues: CASGGASGELFF. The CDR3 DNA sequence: TGTGCCAGCGGGGGGGCCTCCGGGGAGCTGTTTTTT.

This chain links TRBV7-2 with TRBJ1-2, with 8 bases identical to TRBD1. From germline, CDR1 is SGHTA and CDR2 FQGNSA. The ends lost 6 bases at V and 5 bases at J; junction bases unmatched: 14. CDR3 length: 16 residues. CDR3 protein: CASRGQGAENNYGYTF. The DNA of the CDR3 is TGTGCCAGCAGGGGGCAGGGGGCCGAAAATAATTATGGCTACACCTTC. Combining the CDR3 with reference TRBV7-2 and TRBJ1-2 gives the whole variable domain GAGVSQSPSNKVTEKGKDVELRCDPISGHTALYWYRQSLGQGLEFLIYFQGNSAPDKSGLPSDRFSAERTGGSVSTLTIQRTQQEDSAVYLCASRGQGAENNYGYTFGSGTRLTVV.

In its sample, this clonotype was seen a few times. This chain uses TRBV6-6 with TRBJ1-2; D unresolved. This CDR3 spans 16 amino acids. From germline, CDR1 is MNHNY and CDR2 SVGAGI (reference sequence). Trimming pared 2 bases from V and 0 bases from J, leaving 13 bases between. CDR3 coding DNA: TGTGCCAGCAGTTACCTTCTCGACACCTCTAACTATGGCTACACCTTC. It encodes CASSYLLDTSNYGYTF.